The source of this T cell receptor (beta chain) is a study of blood T cell repertoires in COVID-19. Looking at the study overall: There were acute and convalescent COVID-19 samples, and they came from the United States, Italy and Spain. Sample material is recorded as cDNA or gDNA derived from T cells, B-cell-depleted T cells, or PBMCs.

In the study's own analysis: Estimated nucleated cell counts came from reference gene primer amplification. Generated by immunoSEQ multiplex PCR, the TCRdb table keeps only in-frame clones and is missing some. V and J calls and clone size are those listed in that table; D and trimming were worked out from the DNA. The sample contains over 200,000 clones, around 85% of which appear only once. The CDR3 has 13 amino acids. Trimming took 2 bases from V and 2 from J, leaving 9 bases between them. Per the germline V gene, CDR1 is SQVTM and CDR2 is ANQGSEA. This TCR was sampled from a human donor in a cohort sampled during active COVID-19. Material for sequencing was peripheral blood. The chain recombines TRBV29-1 with TRBJ2-5; a possible D gene is TRBD2 (5 bases). The DNA for the CDR3 is TGCAGCGTTGAATTCGGGATACAAGAGACCCAGTACTTC. Translating it yields CSVEFGIQETQYF.